A selection of T cell receptor beta chains follows, all from one sample in a study of PD-L1 blockade in urothelial cancer. TCRdb keeps only in-frame clones here, not all; method: immunoSEQ multiplex PCR. The sample includes fewer than 60,000 clones, 85% to 90% of them seen just once. This specimen consisted of PBMCs, obtained around atezolizumab (anti-PD-L1) treatment. The receptors were sampled from a man between 70 and 80 years old with urothelial cancer. CDR3s include the opening cysteine and the closing phenylalanine or tryptophan. The D gene is left open where the match is weak.

j_gene,d_gene,v_gene,CDR3aa,CDR3nt
TRBJ1-1,.,TRBV7-9,CASSPTEGNTEAFF,TGTGCCAGCAGCCCAACGGAGGGGAACACTGAAGCTTTCTTT
TRBJ2-3,.,TRBV4-1,CASSQNPTTGSDTQYF,TGCGCCAGCAGCCAAAATCCAACTACAGGGAGCGATACGCAGTATTTT
TRBJ2-1,TRBD2,TRBV6-1,CASSVTSGRIYNEQFF,TGTGCCAGCAGTGTAACTAGCGGGAGGATCTACAATGAGCAGTTCTTC
TRBJ2-1,TRBD2,TRBV29-1,CSVEGPGGGNGRAGYNEQFF,TGCAGCGTTGAGGGCCCAGGTGGGGGGAACGGGAGGGCCGGCTACAATGAGCAGTTCTTC
TRBJ2-7,TRBD1,TRBV28,CASSLGTGTGNF,TGTGCCAGCAGTTTAGGGACCGGGACAGGGAACTTC
TRBJ2-3,.,TRBV5-1,CASSFPTAIATDTQYF,TGCGCCAGCAGCTTTCCGACAGCCATCGCGACAGATACGCAGTATTTT
TRBJ2-7,TRBD1,TRBV19,CASSDGQEAYEQYF,TGTGCCAGTAGTGACGGACAGGAAGCCTACGAGCAGTACTTC
TRBJ2-3,.,TRBV5-6,CASSLRVRVGGDTQYF,TGTGCCAGCAGCCTTCGGGTGAGGGTCGGAGGGGATACGCAGTATTTT
TRBJ2-5,.,TRBV28,CASSLGQFQETQYF,TGTGCCAGCAGTCTAGGACAGTTCCAAGAGACCCAGTACTTC
TRBJ2-5,.,TRBV30,CAWSPSGVQETQYF,TGTGCCTGGAGTCCCTCCGGGGTCCAAGAGACCCAGTACTTC
TRBJ1-1,.,TRBV9,CASSVGSRGVTEAFF,TGTGCCAGCAGCGTAGGATCCCGCGGGGTCACTGAAGCTTTCTTT
TRBJ1-1,.,TRBV27,CASSLDGVTEAFF,TGTGCCAGCAGTTTAGACGGGGTTACTGAAGCTTTCTTT
TRBJ2-7,TRBD2,TRBV18,CASSPLFIGREAYEQYF,TGTGCCAGCTCACCTCTCTTCATCGGGAGGGAGGCTTACGAGCAGTACTTC
TRBJ2-5,TRBD2,TRBV27,CASSPRTSGDKETQYF,TGTGCCAGCAGTCCGCGGACTAGCGGAGATAAAGAGACCCAGTACTTC
TRBJ2-3,.,TRBV5-1,CASSLTDGSRYAYF,TGCGCCAGCAGCTTGACCGACGGTAGCAGATACGCGTATTTT
TRBJ2-4,.,TRBV7-8,CASSKRWAGRGGTKNIQYF,TGTGCCAGCAGCAAAAGGTGGGCAGGGCGAGGCGGCACCAAAAACATTCAGTACTTC
TRBJ2-7,.,TRBV19,CASRVTGTSYEQYF,TGTGCCAGTAGGGTGACAGGGACTTCCTACGAGCAGTACTTC
TRBJ2-3,TRBD2,TRBV6-1,CASTGLAGDRYAYF,TGTGCCAGCACAGGACTAGCGGGAGATAGATACGCGTATTTT
TRBJ1-6,.,TRBV7-9,CASSLEPLSPLHF,TGTGCCAGCAGCTTAGAACCACTATCACCCCTCCACTTT
TRBJ1-2,TRBD1,TRBV19,CASSMTGGAYGYTF,TGTGCCAGTAGTATGACAGGGGGAGCCTATGGCTACACCTTC
TRBJ2-1,.,TRBV7-9,CASSLARGEQFF,TGTGCCAGCAGCTTAGCCAGGGGTGAGCAGTTCTTC
TRBJ1-5,.,TRBV5-5,CASSPGQSSNQPQHF,TGTGCCAGCAGCCCCGGACAGTCAAGCAATCAGCCCCAGCATTTT
TRBJ2-2,.,TRBV7-3,CASGSGAGELFF,TGTGCCAGCGGGTCGGGGGCCGGGGAGCTGTTTTTT
TRBJ1-1,.,TRBV28,CASSWDIMNTEAFF,TGTGCCAGCAGTTGGGACATTATGAACACTGAAGCTTTCTTT